What follows are 19 T cell receptor beta chains derived from one specimen sequenced in a study of blood T cell repertoires in COVID-19. The assay was immunoSEQ multiplex PCR, and TCRdb's table has in-frame clones only and misses some. The data show about 200,000 clones, about 90% seen once. The source material was PBMCs or T cells enriched from blood (not recorded which). The receptors come from a young woman who had recovered from COVID-19.

The V call is TRBV3-1 (or the pseudogene TRBV3-2), the J call TRBJ2-7; TRBD1 aligns across 10 bases. The V gene end was trimmed by 0 bases and the J gene end by 5 bases; junction bases not matched to a gene: 7. CDR1 and CDR2 from the germline V gene are LGHDT and YNNKEL (reference sequence). The CDR3 length is 16 residues. CDR3 sequence (DNA): TGTGCCAGCAGCCAAGATGGAGGACAGGGGGGCCACGAGCAGTACTTC. Residues: CASSQDGGQGGHEQYF.

V usage is TRBV4-2 and J usage is TRBJ1-1, with TRBD1 matching 10 bases. The V gene end was trimmed by 2 bases and the J gene end by 4 bases; junction bases not matched to a gene: 4. This CDR3 has 15 residues. The germline V gene encodes CDR1 LGHNA and CDR2 YNFKEQ. The CDR3 DNA reads as TGTGCCAGCAGCCAACCGACAGGGGGCGTCACTGAAGCTTTCTTT. This sequence encodes CASSQPTGGVTEAFF.

This rearrangement joins TRBV27 to TRBJ2-1; 14 bases agree with TRBD2. Germline V lookup: CDR1 MNHEY, CDR2 SMNVEV (reference sequence). There are 19 residues in the CDR3. The trim removed 3 bases at V and 2 bases at J, leaving 9 bases unmatched. This chain's CDR3 is CASSFLLGTSGGPYNEQFF. The CDR3 region has the DNA TGTGCCAGCAGTTTTCTCTTGGGGACTAGCGGGGGTCCCTACAATGAGCAGTTCTTC.

The chain employs TRBV28 and TRBJ2-3; 7 bases match TRBD1. CDR3 length: 16 amino acids. Losses at the gene ends were 1 base for V and 3 bases for J; bases not matched to a gene: 7. Germline V gives CDR1 MDHEN, CDR2 SYDVKM. CDR3 sequence reads: CASSLYRGRVTDTQYF. The CDR3 coding sequence is TGTGCCAGCAGTTTATATAGGGGGCGGGTTACAGATACGCAGTATTTT.

The rearrangement uses TRBV14 and TRBJ1-2, with 7 bases that match TRBD1. This CDR3 has 14 amino acids. The trim removed 1 base at V and 5 bases at J, leaving 4 bases unmatched. From germline, CDR1 is SGHDN and CDR2 FVKESK. CDR3: CASSQGLQGYGYTF. As DNA, the CDR3 is TGTGCCAGCAGCCAAGGTTTACAGGGGTATGGCTACACCTTC.

This sequence joins TRBV19 and TRBJ1-2, with D uncertain. V was pared by 4 bases and J by 4 bases, with 13 bases between. In germline, CDR1 is LNHDA, CDR2 SQIVND (reference sequence). The CDR3 covers 14 residues. In DNA, the CDR3 is TGTGCCAGTAGTACCCTGACAATGCCCTATGGCTACACCTTC. Translation: CASSTLTMPYGYTF.

This clone has a single count. The chain recombines TRBV5-4 with TRBJ1-3; D might be TRBD1 (5 bases). V gave up 4 bases and J gave up 0 bases, with 11 bases separating them. The germline V gene has CDR1 SGHNT and CDR2 YYREEE (reference sequence). The CDR3 totals 15 residues. The CDR3 nucleotides are TGTGCCAGCAGCCATCAGGGCTACTCTGGAAACACCATATATTTT. It specifies CASSHQGYSGNTIYF.

The chain carries TRBV28 and TRBJ2-7; D may be TRBD2 (6 bases). Per the germline V gene, CDR1 is MDHEN and CDR2 is SYDVKM. Trimming cost V 5 bases and J 1 base, with 12 bases left between them. The CDR3 consists of 14 residues. The CDR3 here is CASSGGTSSYEQYF. CDR3 DNA: TGTGCCAGCAGTGGCGGGACCTCGTCCTACGAGCAGTACTTC. The full variable domain, completed using reference TRBV28 and TRBJ2-7, is DVKVTQSSRYLVKRTGEKVFLECVQDMDHENMFWYRQDPGLGLRLIYFSYDVKMKEKGDIPEGYSVSREKKERFSLILESASTNQTSMYLCASSGGTSSYEQYFGPGTRLTVT.

This clone was counted a single time. The chain employs TRBV10-3 and TRBJ2-3, with 8 nucleotides matching TRBD2. Per the germline V gene, CDR1 is ENHRY and CDR2 is SYGVKD. This CDR3 has 14 amino acids. V lost 4 bases and J lost 4; bases outside the gene matches: 4. CDR3 in amino acids: CAISVGGGADTQYF. The CDR3 nucleotides read TGTGCCATCAGTGTCGGGGGGGGAGCAGATACGCAGTATTTT.

This clone occurred a few times. The chain employs TRBV2 and TRBJ2-7; maybe TRBD1 (5 bases). This CDR3 has 16 amino acids. Germline V CDR1 and CDR2: SNHLY, FYNNEI. The V and J ends lost 0 bases and 2 bases respectively, with 14 bases between them. The CDR3 loop reads CASSEALWGPTYEQYF. The CDR3 DNA reads TGTGCCAGCAGTGAAGCGTTATGGGGCCCCACCTACGAGCAGTACTTC.

In the case of this clone: Its ends do not fully match the called genes, so a read error is possible. The chain uses TRBV25-1 and TRBJ1-6; D is perhaps TRBD1 (5 bases). Germline-derived CDR1 and CDR2 are MGHDK and SYGVNS. The CDR3 has 15 amino acids. CDR3 amino acids: CASSPRDSFNSPLHF. DNA for the CDR3: TGTGCCAGCAGCCCCCGGGACTCCTTTAATTCACCCCTCCACTTT. The full variable domain, completed using reference TRBV25-1 and TRBJ1-6, is EADIYQTPRYLVIGTGKKITLECSQTMGHDKMYWYQQDPGMELHLIHYSYGVNSTEKGDLSSESTVSRIRTEHFPLTLESARPSHTSQYLCASSPRDSFNSPLHFGNGTRLTVT.

The J gene is TRBJ2-1, the V gene TRBV25-1; a possible D gene is TRBD2 (7 bases). The CDR3 loop spans 11 amino acids. Germline lookup yields CDR1 MGHDK and CDR2 SYGVNS. CDR3 sequence: CAGEGENEQFF. Here the CDR3 DNA reads TGTGCGGGGGAGGGGGAGAATGAGCAGTTCTTC.

This chain uses TRBV5-1 with TRBJ2-1; TRBD2 might be the D (6 bases). Trimming stripped 3 bases from V and 8 bases from J, with 21 bases between. The CDR3 spans 16 residues. Germline CDR1 SGHRS, CDR2 YFSETQ. CDR3 protein: CASSSLGGKALHEQFF. The CDR3 region has the DNA TGCGCCAGCAGCTCCCTTGGGGGGAAAGCCCTTCATGAGCAGTTCTTC. Combining the CDR3 with reference TRBV5-1 and TRBJ2-1 gives the whole variable domain KAGVTQTPRYLIKTRGQQVTLSCSPISGHRSVSWYQQTPGQGLQFLFEYFSETQRNKGNFPGRFSGRQFSNSRSEMNVSTLELGDSALYLCASSSLGGKALHEQFFGPGTRLTVL.

The CDR3 sequence is CASSQGQESTDTQYF. The CDR3 region has the DNA TGTGCCAGCAGCCAAGGACAGGAGAGCACAGATACGCAGTATTTT. The rearrangement uses TRBV11-2 and TRBJ2-3, with 7 bases identical to TRBD1. Per the germline V gene, CDR1 is SGHAT and CDR2 is FQNNGV. The V and J ends lost 5 bases and 0 bases, in that order; junction bases with no gene match: 5. The CDR3 covers 15 residues.

The V gene is TRBV11-2, the J gene TRBJ1-2, with 7 bases matching TRBD1. The ends lost 0 bases at V and 7 bases at J; junction bases unmatched: 5. The CDR3 covers 14 residues. The V gene's germline CDR1 is SGHAT and CDR2 FQNNGV. CDR3 residues: CASSLEPGGGGYTF. The CDR3 DNA sequence: TGTGCCAGCAGCTTAGAACCAGGGGGTGGTGGCTACACCTTC.

The chain employs TRBV30 and TRBJ1-1, with D maybe TRBD1 (6 bases). This CDR3 has 13 amino acids. The germline gives CDR1 GTSNPN, CDR2 SVGIG (reference sequence). V dropped 4 bases and J dropped 0 bases, with 9 bases sitting between them. The chain's CDR3 is CAWTGHMNTEAFF. The CDR3 DNA follows: TGTGCCTGGACGGGACATATGAACACTGAAGCTTTCTTT.

The V and J genes are TRBV29-1 and TRBJ2-5; 10 bases are shared with TRBD2. This CDR3 contains 14 residues. After removal of 4 bases from V and 3 bases from J, the junction contained 5 bases not matched to a gene. CDR1 is SQVTM, CDR2 ANQGSEA, per germline. CDR3 residues: CSVGLAGVKETQYF. CDR3 nucleotide sequence: TGCAGCGTTGGGCTAGCGGGGGTAAAAGAGACCCAGTACTTC.

The J gene is TRBJ1-5, the V gene TRBV27; TRBD1 matches at 8 bases. With V trimmed by 6 bases and J by 3 bases, 7 bases remained unmatched. The germline gives CDR1 MNHEY, CDR2 SMNVEV (reference sequence). CDR3 size: 15 residues. The DNA for the CDR3 is TGTGCCAGCAGCGCGAACCAGGGGGCCAATCAGCCCCAGCATTTT. It encodes CASSANQGANQPQHF.

This clone has only a few counts. The CDR3 DNA reads TGTGCCAGCGGCGGGACAGGGGTATTGTCCTACGAGCAGTACTTC. As protein: CASGGTGVLSYEQYF. The chain employs TRBV6-5 and TRBJ2-7; 10 bases are shared with TRBD1. The germline gives CDR1 MNHEY, CDR2 SVGAGI. Trimming cost V 8 bases and J 1 base; bases outside gene matches: 8. CDR3 length: 15 amino acids.